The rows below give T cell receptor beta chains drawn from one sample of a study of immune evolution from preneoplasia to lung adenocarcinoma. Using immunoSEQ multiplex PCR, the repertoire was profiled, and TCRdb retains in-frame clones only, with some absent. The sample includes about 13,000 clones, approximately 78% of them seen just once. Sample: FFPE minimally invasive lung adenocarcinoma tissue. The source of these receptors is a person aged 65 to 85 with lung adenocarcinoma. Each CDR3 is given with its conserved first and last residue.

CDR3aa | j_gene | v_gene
CASKSLPNNEQFF | TRBJ2-1 | TRBV19
CASSSSDDTQYF | TRBJ2-3 | TRBV7-2
CASSLVHSAGPNTGELFF | TRBJ2-2 | TRBV19
CASSLKSLGQGGSGYTF | TRBJ1-2 | TRBV7-9
CASSFTNTGELFF | TRBJ2-2 | TRBV28
CSVEGQGWTEAFF | TRBJ1-1 | TRBV29-1
CASSLARQGSSGSLEQYF | TRBJ2-7 | TRBV7-9
CASSPGNVGNEQFF | TRBJ2-1 | TRBV19
CASGTGGWAYEQYF | TRBJ2-7 | TRBV11-2
CASSQTGTNEKLFF | TRBJ1-4 | TRBV18
CASTYRTSGLNTGELFF | TRBJ2-2 | TRBV27
CSVGLQSTDTQYF | TRBJ2-3 | TRBV29-1
CASSPSDRVGGNTIYF | TRBJ1-3 | TRBV28
CASSLFGDQQFF | TRBJ2-1 | TRBV27
CASSLKDGWQPQHF | TRBJ1-5 | TRBV27
CASSLLGDESQPQHF | TRBJ1-5 | TRBV5-4